This T cell receptor (beta chain) comes out of a study of cytomegalovirus exposure and HLA in healthy donors. Study-wide points: It was confirmed in vitro that a few of the CMV-associated chains were specific for CMV antigens. Cytomegalovirus-associated TCR beta chains were listed, numbering some 150.

This CDR3 region has 16 residues. The germline V gene has CDR1 SGDLS and CDR2 YYNGEE. Trimming left V 0 bases short and J 2 bases short, with 15 bases between. About this clone: Its cognate antigen is unknown.

The data were produced by immunoSEQ multiplex PCR, yet TCRdb's version contains in-frame clones alone and is incomplete. Of 150,000 to 250,000 clones detected, about 81% appear once; the ten largest clones hold 1.2%. The validation cohort, a group of 120 or so subjects, included the donors and was separate from the approximately 650-subject first cohort. The chain carries TRBV9 and TRBJ2-7, with a possible D match to TRBD2 (5 bases). Specimen: PBMCs. The source of this sequence is a woman in her twenties or thirties in good health and CMV-seronegative. The CDR3 here is CASSVASIPPPYEQYF. CDR3 nucleotides: TGTGCCAGCAGCGTAGCTAGCATCCCACCCCCCTACGAGCAGTACTTC.